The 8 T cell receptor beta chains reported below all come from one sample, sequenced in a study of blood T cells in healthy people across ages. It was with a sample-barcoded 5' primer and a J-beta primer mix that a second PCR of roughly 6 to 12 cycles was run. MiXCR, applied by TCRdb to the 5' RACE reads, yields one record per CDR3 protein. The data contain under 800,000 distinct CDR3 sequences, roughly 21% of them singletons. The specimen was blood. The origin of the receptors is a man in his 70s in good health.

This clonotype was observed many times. This chain's CDR3 is CASSLGGVSSYEQYF. CDR3 bases: TGTGCCAGCAGCTTAGGTGGGGTGAGCTCCTACGAGCAGTACTTC. V is TRBV7-2 and J is TRBJ2-7; no reliable D call. The V and J ends lost 1 base and 0 bases respectively, with 10 bases between them. The CDR3 is 15 residues long. Germline CDR1 and CDR2: SGHTA and FQGNSA.

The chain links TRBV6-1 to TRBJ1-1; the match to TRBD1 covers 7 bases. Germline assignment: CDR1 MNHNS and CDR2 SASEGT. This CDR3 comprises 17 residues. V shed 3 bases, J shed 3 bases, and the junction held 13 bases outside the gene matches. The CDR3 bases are TGTGCCAGCAGTGAGGGTTCGACAGGGATATGGCACACTGAAGCTTTCTTT. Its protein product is CASSEGSTGIWHTEAFF.

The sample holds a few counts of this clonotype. CDR3 DNA: TGTGCCAGCAGCTTGACAGGTACCCTCGAGCAGTACTTC. It specifies CASSLTGTLEQYF. The chain uses TRBV7-2 and TRBJ2-7, with D tentatively TRBD1 (6 bases). Germline V CDR1 and CDR2: SGHTA, FQGNSA. The CDR3 extends over 13 amino acids. V was clipped by 3 bases and J by 6 bases, with 12 bases between them.

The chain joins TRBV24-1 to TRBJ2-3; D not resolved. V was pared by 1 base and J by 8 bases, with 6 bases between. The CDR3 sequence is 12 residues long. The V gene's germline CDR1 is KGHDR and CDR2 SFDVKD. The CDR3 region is CATSDLLGTQYF. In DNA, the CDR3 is TGTGCCACCAGTGATTTACTTGGTACGCAGTATTTT.

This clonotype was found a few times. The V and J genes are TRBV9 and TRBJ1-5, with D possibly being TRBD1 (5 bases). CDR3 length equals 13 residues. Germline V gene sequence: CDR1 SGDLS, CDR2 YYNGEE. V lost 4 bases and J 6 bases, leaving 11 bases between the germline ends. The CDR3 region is CASSPGGGQPQHF. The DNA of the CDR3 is TGTGCCAGCAGCCCCGGGGGAGGTCAGCCCCAGCATTTT.

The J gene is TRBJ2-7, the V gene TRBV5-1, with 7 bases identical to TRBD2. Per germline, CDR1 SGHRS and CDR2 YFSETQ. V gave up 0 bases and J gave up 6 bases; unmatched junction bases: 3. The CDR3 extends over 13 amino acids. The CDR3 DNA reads TGCGCCAGCAGCTTGGGACTAGCAGTCGAGCAGTACTTC. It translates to CASSLGLAVEQYF.

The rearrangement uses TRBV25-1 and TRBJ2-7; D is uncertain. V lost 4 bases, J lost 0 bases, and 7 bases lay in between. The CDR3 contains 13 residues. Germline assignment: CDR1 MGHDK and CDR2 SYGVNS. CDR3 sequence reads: CASSGYSSYEQYF. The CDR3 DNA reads TGTGCCAGCAGTGGATACAGCTCCTACGAGCAGTACTTC.

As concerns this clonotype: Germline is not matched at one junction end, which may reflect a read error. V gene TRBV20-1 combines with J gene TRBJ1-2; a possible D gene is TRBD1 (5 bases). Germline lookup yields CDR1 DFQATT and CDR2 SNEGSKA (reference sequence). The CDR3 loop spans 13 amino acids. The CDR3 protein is CSARNRQNYGYPF. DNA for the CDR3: TGCAGTGCTAGGAACAGGCAGAACTATGGCTACCCCTTC.